The sequence of this T cell receptor (beta chain) was determined in a study of graft-versus-host responses after intestinal transplantation. Study information: Every transplant recipient was induced with anti-thymocyte globulin, then maintained on tacrolimus and steroids for approximately three years.

Points from the study as a whole: In recipient marrow, GvH clones were found, and some appeared first in ileum or blood. Early post-transplant HvG declines were associated with peak circulating GvH clone levels.

Using immunoSEQ multiplex PCR, the repertoire was profiled, and TCRdb retains in-frame clones only, with some absent. This sample has over 120,000 clones, with 92% found just once. The germline CDR1 and CDR2 sequences are MNHEY and SVGAGI. This CDR3 is built from 12 residues. V was shortened by 4 bases and J by 4 bases, with 4 bases between the two germline ends. Points on this clone: The antigen remains undetermined.

The TCR was taken from a human donor who received an intestinal transplant. The chain carries TRBV6-5 and TRBJ2-2; D ambiguous. Sequencing used unstimulated CD4+ T cells sorted from spleen or lymph node cells, obtained before intestinal transplant. CDR3 DNA sequence: TGTGCCAGCAGTTGGCTCACCGGGGAGCTGTTTTTT. This gives the protein CASSWLTGELFF.